Shown below are 25 T cell receptor beta chains from a single sample sequenced in a study of response to subunit inactivated influenza vaccine. TCRdb analysed the RT-PCR reads with MiXCR anew, one entry per CDR3 protein. The sample records about 540,000 distinct CDR3 sequences, approximately 24% being singletons. These data were also filed under a second study, of T cells expressing NK-cell markers. That study reports: Beta-chain TCR cDNA was generated via 5'RACE template switching with UMIs.

Material: CD4+ T cells sorted from PBMCs, obtained about 12 days after vaccination. The receptors derive from a man aged 50 to 60 who received an inactivated influenza vaccine.

The chain employs TRBV12-3 or TRBV12-4 and TRBJ2-7, with 8 bases lining up with TRBD2. V lost 4 bases, J lost 6 bases, and 8 bases stayed unmatched. This CDR3 is 14 amino acids long. CDR3 sequence reads: CASSSPSGSSEQYF. Written as DNA, the CDR3 is TGTGCCAGCAGTTCTCCCAGCGGGAGTTCCGAGCAGTACTTC.

This chain links TRBV5-5 with TRBJ1-2, with D perhaps matching TRBD1 (6 bases). Looked up from germline, CDR1 is SGHKS and CDR2 is YYEKEE (reference sequence). The CDR3 is 15 residues long. V was cut by 2 bases and J by 0 bases, with 11 bases left in between. CDR3 loop: CASSLWAGANYGYTF. Written as DNA, the CDR3 is TGTGCCAGCAGCTTATGGGCAGGGGCTAACTATGGCTACACCTTC. The variable domain in full, with the rest retrieved from reference TRBV5-5 and TRBJ1-2, is DAGVTQSPTHLIKTRGQQVTLRCSPISGHKSVSWYQQVLGQGPQFIFQYYEKEERGRGNFPDRFSARQFPNYSSELNVNALLLGDSALYLCASSLWAGANYGYTFGSGTRLTVV.

The genes are TRBV6-7 and TRBJ2-4, with no clear D. TRBV6-7 counts as an open reading frame of uncertain function. The CDR3 has 16 residues. V was trimmed by 2 bases and J by 1 base, leaving 12 bases between them. CDR3 sequence reads: CASSYGILTAKNIQYF. The DNA for the CDR3 is TGTGCCAGCAGTTACGGAATACTAACGGCCAAAAACATTCAGTACTTC.

The genes are TRBV4-2 and TRBJ2-7; 9 positions match TRBD1. The CDR3 runs to 17 residues. Germline V lookup: CDR1 LGHNA, CDR2 YNFKEQ. V dropped 8 bases and J dropped 2; count of bases not matched to a gene: 16. CDR3 coding DNA: TGTGCCAGCGGACTGTATCACGGGACAGGGAAGCCCTACGAGCAGTACTTC. Its translation: CASGLYHGTGKPYEQYF.

This clonotype turned up a few times. The rearrangement uses TRBV4-2 and TRBJ2-7, with 7 bases aligning to TRBD2. J gave up 2 bases and V 0 bases, and 4 bases lay outside the gene matches. Per the germline V gene, CDR1 is LGHNA and CDR2 is YNFKEQ. The CDR3 is made up of 15 amino acids. The CDR3 bases are TGTGCCAGCAGCCAAGATAGGCGGGAGACCTACGAGCAGTACTTC. Translation gives CASSQDRRETYEQYF.

This clonotype was seen ten or more times. The junction and the germline gene differ at one end; a read error may be behind it. The genes are TRBV12-3 or TRBV12-4 and TRBJ2-7, with D perhaps matching TRBD1 or TRBD2 (6 bases each). The CDR3 extends over 12 amino acids. The chain's CDR3 is CASSLGGGEQYF. The CDR3 DNA reads as TGTGCCAGCAGCTTAGGAGGGGGTGAGCAGTACTTC.

The chain employs TRBV6-1 and TRBJ2-7, with TRBD2 as a possible D gene (7 bases). Looked up from germline, CDR1 is MNHNS and CDR2 is SASEGT. V lost 10 bases, J lost 3 bases, and 16 bases lay in between. This CDR3 has 13 amino acids. In DNA, the CDR3 is TGTGCCATAGGGGGGGCCGCAGGCTACGAGCAGTACTTC. This sequence encodes CAIGGAAGYEQYF.

This clonotype has just a few counts. J is TRBJ2-3 and V is TRBV5-1, with TRBD1 identical over 10 bases. The germline CDR1 and CDR2 sequences are SGHRS and YFSETQ. The CDR3 runs to 15 residues. V trimming: 4 bases; J trimming: 4 bases; junction bases outside the gene matches: 6. CDR3 residues: CASSRDRGGSDTQYF. DNA for the CDR3: TGCGCCAGCAGCAGGGACAGGGGAGGGTCAGATACGCAGTATTTT.

The V and J genes are TRBV6-1 and TRBJ2-2; D possibly corresponds to TRBD2 (6 bases). CDR3 size: 14 residues. Germline V gene lookup returns CDR1 MNHNS and CDR2 SASEGT. The V and J ends lost 7 bases and 5 bases respectively, with 14 bases between them. The CDR3 is CASKGTGGTGELFF. In nucleotides, the CDR3 is TGTGCCAGCAAGGGTACAGGAGGGACCGGGGAGCTGTTTTTT.

This clonotype was seen many times. CDR3 bases: TGCAGCGGACGACAGGGAACCAACGAGCAGTACTTC. This encodes CSGRQGTNEQYF. The chain uses TRBV29-1 and TRBJ2-7; 7 nucleotides agree with TRBD1. Trimming at V came to 7 bases and at J to 5 bases, leaving 8 bases not matched to a gene. This CDR3 region has 12 residues. Germline V lookup: CDR1 SQVTM, CDR2 ANQGSEA.

This chain links TRBV20-1 with TRBJ2-3; 10 nucleotides line up with TRBD1. Germline V lookup: CDR1 DFQATT, CDR2 SNEGSKA (reference sequence). Germline trimming cut 1 base from V and 3 bases from J; bases unmatched to any gene: 13. The CDR3 spans 18 residues. The CDR3 loop reads CSARGPGATGGSTDTQYF. In DNA, the CDR3 is TGCAGTGCTAGAGGACCCGGAGCGACAGGGGGCTCGACAGATACGCAGTATTTT.

This chain uses TRBV18 with TRBJ2-1, with D possibly being TRBD2 (5 bases). Trimming left V 2 bases short and J 7 bases short, with 24 bases between. Germline CDR1 KGHSH, CDR2 LQKENI. This CDR3 is built from 18 residues. CDR3 nucleotide sequence: TGTGCCAGCTCACCATCACAGTCTGGCGGGTCCCGGGATAATGAGCAGTTCTTC. This sequence encodes CASSPSQSGGSRDNEQFF.

This rearrangement joins TRBV12-3 or TRBV12-4 to TRBJ2-7; possible D gene TRBD2, 7 bases. The CDR3 runs to 15 residues. The V end was cut by 1 base, the J end by 7 bases, with 17 bases between. CDR3 in amino acids: CASSLGGGTIREQYF. As DNA, the CDR3 is TGTGCCAGCAGTTTAGGGGGGGGGACAATAAGGGAGCAGTACTTC.

This clonotype was detected a few times. CDR3 region: CASSFEGGSGNQPQHF. The CDR3 coding sequence is TGTGCCAGCAGTTTTGAGGGGGGCAGTGGCAATCAGCCCCAGCATTTT. The V and J genes are TRBV12-3 or TRBV12-4 and TRBJ1-5, with a tentative D call TRBD1 (6 bases). Trimming stripped 3 bases from V and 2 bases from J, with 14 bases between. CDR3 size: 16 residues.

The chain recombines TRBV7-8 with TRBJ2-5; no clear D. Trimming left V 5 bases short and J 10 bases short, with 11 bases between. The length of the CDR3 is 11 residues. The germline CDR1 and CDR2 sequences are SGHVS and FQNEAQ. The CDR3 loop reads CASSADSFQYF. DNA for the CDR3: TGTGCCAGCAGCGCAGACTCCTTCCAGTACTTC.

This clonotype was observed many times. The chain employs TRBV5-1 and TRBJ2-7; TRBD1 matches at 10 bases. The CDR3 is made up of 15 amino acids. Germline V lookup: CDR1 SGHRS, CDR2 YFSETQ. V dropped 4 bases and J dropped 0; count of bases not matched to a gene: 4. CDR3: CASSMGQGSSYEQYF. The CDR3 nucleotides are TGCGCCAGCAGCATGGGACAGGGGTCCTCCTACGAGCAGTACTTC.

This clonotype showed up just a few times. The genes are TRBV12-3 or TRBV12-4 and TRBJ2-1; TRBD2 aligns across 7 bases. The CDR3 loop spans 16 amino acids. V dropped 4 bases and J dropped 0; count of bases not matched to a gene: 6. The CDR3 DNA sequence: TGTGCCAGCAGTTCGAAAACTAGCGACTCCTACAATGAGCAGTTCTTC. Amino acid sequence: CASSSKTSDSYNEQFF.

The chain uses TRBV4-1 and TRBJ2-7; maybe TRBD2 (5 bases). Germline V gene sequence: CDR1 MGHRA, CDR2 YSYEKL. V was shortened by 0 bases and J by 8 bases, with 17 bases between the two germline ends. The CDR3 is 15 residues long. As DNA, the CDR3 is TGCGCCAGCAGCCAAGATAGTTCGGGAATTGGAAAGCAGTACTTC. Translation: CASSQDSSGIGKQYF.

The V gene is TRBV6-2 or TRBV6-3, the J gene TRBJ2-1; possible D gene TRBD2, 5 bases. CDR1 MNHEY and CDR2 SVGEGT come from the germline V gene. This CDR3 is 14 amino acids long. V lost 6 bases and J lost 2, with 11 bases in between. The CDR3 region is CASSEGVPYNEQFF. The CDR3 nucleotides read TGTGCCAGCAGCGAGGGTGTCCCCTACAATGAGCAGTTCTTC.

The rearrangement joins TRBV20-1 to TRBJ1-2, with no clear D. CDR1 is DFQATT, CDR2 SNEGSKA, per germline (reference sequence). V was cut by 6 bases and J by 6 bases, with 14 bases left in between. There are 12 residues in the CDR3. For the CDR3, the DNA is TGCAGTGCGCGGGGTTTGGGAGATGGCTACACCTTC. It encodes CSARGLGDGYTF.

The rearrangement uses TRBV7-8 and TRBJ2-1, with D unresolved. Trimming took 1 base from V and 3 from J, leaving 13 bases between them. This CDR3 is built from 16 residues. Germline loops: CDR1 SGHVS, CDR2 FQNEAQ. CDR3 nucleotide sequence: TGTGCCAGCAGCTTAGGCCGGGCCCCGGACTACAATGAGCAGTTCTTC. This gives the protein CASSLGRAPDYNEQFF.

The chain couples TRBV6-1 to TRBJ2-3; no definite D call. Trimming took off 5 bases at V and 0 bases at J, with 12 bases between the two ends. Germline-derived CDR1 and CDR2 are MNHNS and SASEGT. This CDR3 has 15 amino acids. The CDR3 region is CASSPFPVSTDTQYF. CDR3 nucleotides: TGTGCCAGCAGTCCCTTTCCGGTGAGCACAGATACGCAGTATTTT.

The chain recombines TRBV7-2 with TRBJ2-2; tentative D call: TRBD2 (6 bases). Germline assignment: CDR1 SGHTA and CDR2 FQGNSA. CDR3 length equals 16 residues. V lost 5 bases and J 4 bases, leaving 17 bases between the germline ends. The CDR3 bases are TGTGCCAGCAGCCCAACCGGGACTCCCCGCACCGGGGAGCTGTTTTTT. Its translation: CASSPTGTPRTGELFF.

This clonotype has ten or more counts. The V call is TRBV4-3, the J call TRBJ2-1; TRBD1 aligns across 7 bases. This CDR3 region has 15 residues. V shed 1 base, J shed 9 bases, and the junction held 9 bases outside the gene matches. From germline, CDR1 is LGHNA and CDR2 YSLEER. The chain's CDR3 is CASSQANRGRAEQFF. Written as DNA, the CDR3 is TGCGCCAGCAGCCAAGCTAACAGGGGCCGGGCTGAGCAGTTCTTC.

The table lists this clonotype with a few counts. The rearrangement uses TRBV12-3 or TRBV12-4 and TRBJ2-1, with 13 bases that match TRBD2. V lost 6 bases, J lost 3 bases, and 5 bases stayed unmatched. CDR3 length: 16 amino acids. The CDR3 is CASRPGLAGNYNEQFF. The CDR3, as DNA: TGTGCCAGCAGGCCGGGACTAGCGGGGAACTACAATGAGCAGTTCTTC.